This TCR beta chain was captured in a study of spatial heterogeneity in lung cancer. Study-level results: Ubiquitous expanded TCR counts tracked ubiquitous nonsynonymous mutations, and regional counts tracked regional ones. Within tumors, counts of expanded alpha and beta TCRs tracked tumor mutation counts.

A unique molecular identifier was carried by every single TCR cDNA molecule. MiXCR, run by TCRdb on the 5' RACE reads, gives a single entry per CDR3 protein. The sample includes 960 or so distinct CDR3 sequences, about 4.4% of them seen just once. This clonotype is termed medium-sized. As yet, its antigen is unknown. Between the trimmed V and J ends, which lost 2 bases and 2 bases, there was a span of 10 bases. CDR3 length: 15 residues. In germline, CDR1 is SGHTA, CDR2 FQGNSA. Documented time point: sample taken at primary tumor resection. Whole RNA came from tumor, nontumor lung or frozen PBMC and was sequenced without being sorted.

Sample: lung tumor tissue, taken at surgery. The sequence was obtained from a male donor with early-stage non-small cell lung cancer. This rearrangement joins TRBV7-2 to TRBJ1-5, with D possibly matching TRBD1 (6 bases). DNA for the CDR3: TGTGCCAGCAGCTTATTCAGGACAGGCAATCAGCCCCAGCATTTT. This encodes CASSLFRTGNQPQHF. The full variable domain, its missing parts supplied by reference TRBV7-2 and TRBJ1-5, is GAGVSQSPSNKVTEKGKDVELRCDPISGHTALYWYRQSLGQGLEFLIYFQGNSAPDKSGLPSDRFSAERTGGSVSTLTIQRTQQEDSAVYLCASSLFRTGNQPQHFGDGTRLSIL.